A selection of T cell receptor beta chains follows, all from one sample in a study of tumor and adjacent non-tumor tissue in lung cancer. TCRdb used MiXCR to reprocess the multiplex PCR reads, holding one entry per CDR3 protein. The table lists around 120,000 distinct CDR3 sequences, about 66% of them singletons. Sequencing was carried out using lung tumor tissue. Receptor source: a man aged 30 to 39 with non-small cell lung cancer. The CDR3 runs from the conserved cysteine through the conserved F or W. D genes are given only for firm matches. Clone size is given for some rows only: seen once, a few or many times, or a class if the clone is expanded.

D gene | J gene | clone size | V gene | CDR3 protein | CDR3 DNA
TRBD1 | TRBJ1-4 | many | TRBV4-2 | CASSLFAGQGGEKLFF | TGTGCCAGCAGCCTGTTTGCGGGACAGGGTGGTGAAAAACTGTTTTTT
. | TRBJ2-3 | many | TRBV29-1 | CSARGGTSTDTQYF | TGCAGCGCCCGGGGAGGTACTAGCACAGATACGCAGTATTTT
TRBD2 | TRBJ2-3 | . | TRBV11-2 | CPSSLGSAGSTDTQYF | TGTCCCAGCAGCTTAGGATCAGCGGGGAGCACAGATACGCAGTATTTT
. | TRBJ1-2 | many | TRBV7-9 | CASSLGAGEGYTF | TGTGCCAGCAGCTTAGGAGCAGGGGAAGGCTACACCTTC
TRBD2 | TRBJ2-2 | many | TRBV6-1 | CASSELAGDTGELFF | TGTGCCAGCAGTGAACTAGCGGGAGACACCGGGGAGCTGTTTTTT
. | TRBJ1-2 | . | TRBV28 | CASGLLGADYGYTF | TGTGCCAGCGGTTTATTAGGCGCTGATTATGGCTACACCTTC
. | TRBJ1-1 | many | TRBV20-1 | CSARTWYYTEAFF | TGCAGTGCGCGGACATGGTACTACACTGAAGCTTTCTTT
. | TRBJ1-3 | many | TRBV12-3/TRBV12-4 | CASSLWSPGNTIYF | TGTGCCAGCAGTTTATGGTCACCCGGAAACACCATATATTTT
. | TRBJ1-2 | many | TRBV4-1 | CASSQGRGYGYTF | TGCGCCAGCAGCCAAGGCCGGGGGTATGGCTACACCTTC
. | TRBJ1-4 | . | TRBV6-5 | CASRSRSTNEKLFF | TGTGCCAGCAGATCCAGGTCAACTAATGAAAAACTGTTTTTT
. | TRBJ2-1 | many | TRBV20-1 | CSAPEGGQNNEQFF | TGCAGTGCTCCAGAGGGGGGACAAAACAATGAGCAGTTCTTC
. | TRBJ2-2 | . | TRBV12-3/TRBV12-4 | CASSLGPASDTGELFF | TGTGCCAGCAGTTTGGGACCAGCGTCTGACACCGGGGAGCTGTTTTTT
TRBD2 | TRBJ2-2 | . | TRBV12-3/TRBV12-4 | CASSLLAGDTGELLF | TGTGCCAGCAGTTTACTAGCGGGAGACACCGGGGAGCTGTTATTT
TRBD2 | TRBJ2-3 | . | TRBV18 | CASSRYTSEWSCF | TGTGCCAGCTCACGGTATACTAGCGAGTGGAGTTGTTTT
TRBD1 | TRBJ2-3 | once | TRBV5-1 | CASSSVGQGSDTQYF | TGCGCCAGCAGCTCGGTCGGACAGGGAAGCGATACGCAGTATTTT
. | TRBJ1-1 | few | TRBV18 | CASSPLGTHEAFF | TGTGCCAGCTCTCCACTCGGGACACATGAAGCTTTCTTT
. | TRBJ2-5 | many | TRBV4-3 | CASSQAVVGETQYF | TGCGCCAGCAGCCAAGCAGTGGTCGGGGAGACCCAGTACTTC
. | TRBJ2-7 | once | TRBV4-1 | CEAGQIHDEQNF | TGCGAGGCGGGACAGATTCACGACGAACAGAACTTC
. | TRBJ2-5 | . | TRBV6-2/TRBV6-3 | CASGPGNLDGETQYF | TGTGCCAGCGGGCCCGGGAACCTAGACGGAGAGACCCAGTATTTC
. | TRBJ1-2 | . | TRBV29-1 | CSGGSGRNYGYTF | TGCAGCGGGGGGAGCGGACGGAACTATGGCTACACCTTC
. | TRBJ2-3 | many | TRBV20-1 | CSAPNYYTDTQYF | TGCAGTGCTCCGAACTATTACACAGATACGCAGTATTTT
TRBD1 | TRBJ1-2 | . | TRBV5-4 | CASTSGQGDGYTF | TGTGCCAGCACCTCGGGACAGGGTGATGGCTACACCTTC
TRBD2 | TRBJ2-7 | . | TRBV11-2 | CASCPGTTSGYEQYF | TGTGCCAGCTGTCCGGGGACGACTAGCGGTTACGAGCAGTACTTC
. | TRBJ2-7 | . | TRBV20-1 | CSASAPTDSTYEQYF | TGTAGTGCCTCCGCACCGACAGACAGCACTTACGAGCAGTACTTC
. | TRBJ1-1 | . | TRBV11-2 | CASGLVLGVNTEAFF | TGTGCCAGCGGCTTAGTATTGGGGGTGAACACAGAAGCTTTCTTT
. | TRBJ2-1 | many | TRBV6-2/TRBV6-3 | CASSRSGTGLDEQFF | TGTGCCAGCAGTCGTTCCGGGACCGGACTCGATGAGCAGTTCTTC
TRBD1 | TRBJ2-7 | . | TRBV6-2/TRBV6-3 | CASNADRGRVYEQYF | TGTGCCAGCAATGCCGACAGGGGGCGCGTCTACGAGCAGTACTTC
. | TRBJ2-1 | many | TRBV11-2 | CASIGWQFGEQFF | TGTGCCAGCATCGGTTGGCAGTTCGGGGAGCAGTTCTTC
. | TRBJ1-5 | . | TRBV6-2/TRBV6-3 | CASSRSDFNQPQHF | TGTGCCAGCAGTCGGTCTGATTTCAATCAGCCCCAGCATTTT
. | TRBJ2-1 | . | TRBV6-1 | CASKDRVWVNERFF | TGTGCCAGCAAGGATAGGGTCTGGGTCAATGAGCGGTTCTTC
. | TRBJ2-1 | . | TRBV20-1 | CSARQGTYNVQFF | TGCAGTGCTAGACAGGGGACCTACAATGTGCAGTTCTTC
. | TRBJ2-2 | . | TRBV20-1 | CNARSRLTWELFF | TGCAATGCTAGATCCCGCCTTACCTGGGAGCTGTTTTTT
. | TRBJ2-3 | . | TRBV12-3/TRBV12-4 | CASTSLGTQYF | TGTGCCAGCACTTCACTTGGTACGCAATATTTT
. | TRBJ2-7 | . | TRBV6-5 | CASRYPKLGGFKEQYF | TGTGCCAGCAGATACCCAAAATTAGGGGGATTTAAGGAGCAGTACTTC
. | TRBJ2-2 | . | TRBV20-1 | CNAPSQGGNTGELFF | TGCAATGCCCCTAGTCAGGGAGGAAACACCGGGGAGCTGTTTTTT
TRBD1 | TRBJ2-7 | . | TRBV20-1 | CSVSGTGGRRHEQYF | TGCAGTGTTAGCGGTACAGGGGGGAGAAGGCACGAGCAGTACTTC
TRBD2 | TRBJ2-2 | many | TRBV20-1 | CSARGTSDTGELFF | TGCAGTGCTAGAGGGACTAGCGACACCGGGGAGCTGTTTTTT